This is a list of T cell receptor beta chains from one sample in a study of blood T cell repertoires in COVID-19. Here immunoSEQ multiplex PCR was the method, and the copy in TCRdb shows in-frame clones only, minus some. The sample holds nearly 15,000 clones, around 74% seen once. Sequenced input: peripheral blood. The receptors here all came from a man aged 60 to 75 with acute or convalescent COVID-19. CDR3s include the opening cysteine and the closing phenylalanine or tryptophan. Fields, in order: D gene, CDR3 length, J gene, V gene, clone size, CDR3 protein, CDR3 DNA. The D gene is left open where the match is weak. Size is stated for part of the rows, as once, few or many counts, or as a class when the clone is expanded.

D: TRBD1
length: 16
J: TRBJ1-2
V: TRBV11-2
size: .
CDR3: CASSLNDRAASYGYTF
DNA: TGTGCCAGCAGCTTGAATGACAGGGCGGCCTCCTATGGCTACACCTTC

D: TRBD1
length: 15
J: TRBJ1-2
V: TRBV18
size: medium-sized
CDR3: CASSPGQGRSYGYTF
DNA: TGTGCCAGCTCACCGGGACAGGGACGAAGTTATGGCTACACCTTC

D: .
length: 15
J: TRBJ1-1
V: TRBV5-1
size: .
CDR3: CASSLGQTMNTEAFF
DNA: TGCGCCAGCAGCTTGGGACAGACCATGAACACTGAAGCTTTCTTT

D: .
length: 15
J: TRBJ1-1
V: TRBV4-3
size: .
CDR3: CASSQRTVLNTEAFF
DNA: TGCGCCAGCAGCCAAAGAACAGTCTTGAACACTGAAGCTTTCTTT

D: TRBD1
length: 14
J: TRBJ1-2
V: TRBV5-8
size: .
CDR3: CASSLVRGLGGYTF
DNA: TGTGCCAGCAGCTTGGTGAGGGGGCTAGGTGGCTACACCTTC

D: TRBD2
length: 15
J: TRBJ2-7
V: TRBV6-6
size: .
CDR3: CASRGTSGRASEQYF
DNA: TGTGCCAGCAGGGGAACTAGCGGGAGGGCCTCCGAGCAGTACTTC

D: .
length: 16
J: TRBJ2-7
V: TRBV5-5
size: .
CDR3: CASSLSYRNFPYEQYF
DNA: TGTGCCAGCAGCTTGTCTTACAGGAATTTCCCCTACGAGCAGTACTTC

D: TRBD1
length: 16
J: TRBJ2-7
V: TRBV5-1
size: .
CDR3: CASSLAPGQGVYEQYF
DNA: TGCGCCAGCAGCTTGGCACCGGGACAGGGAGTTTACGAGCAGTACTTC

D: TRBD1
length: 16
J: TRBJ1-2
V: TRBV5-5
size: few
CDR3: CASSRTGTGTEAGYTF
DNA: TGTGCCAGCAGCAGGACCGGGACAGGGACGGAGGCTGGCTACACCTTC

D: .
length: 13
J: TRBJ2-7
V: TRBV4-2
size: once
CDR3: CASSPARSYEQYF
DNA: TGTGCCAGCTCCCCCGCCAGGTCCTACGAGCAGTACTTC

D: .
length: 14
J: TRBJ1-1
V: TRBV29-1
size: .
CDR3: CSVITLLRGTEAFF
DNA: TGCAGCGTTATCACTTTATTAAGGGGAACTGAAGCTTTCTTT

D: TRBD1
length: 14
J: TRBJ2-7
V: TRBV7-2
size: few
CDR3: CASSLRRDSYEQYF
DNA: TGTGCCAGCAGCTTAAGAAGGGACAGCTACGAGCAGTACTTC

D: TRBD1
length: 17
J: TRBJ2-7
V: TRBV11-2
size: .
CDR3: CASSLGGLGQVFYEQYF
DNA: TGTGCCAGCAGCTTAGGGGGTTTGGGACAGGTCTTCTACGAGCAGTACTTC

D: .
length: 13
J: TRBJ1-3
V: TRBV6-5
size: .
CDR3: CASSYSGSYTIYF
DNA: TGTGCCAGCAGTTACTCAGGGAGCTACACCATATATTTT

D: .
length: 14
J: TRBJ1-2
V: TRBV6-5
size: .
CDR3: CASSYSDRSNGYTF
DNA: TGTGCCAGCAGTTACTCGGACAGAAGTAATGGCTACACCTTC

D: TRBD1
length: 14
J: TRBJ2-5
V: TRBV7-2
size: large
CDR3: CASSPGTGGVTQYF
DNA: TGTGCCAGCAGCCCAGGGACAGGGGGGGTGACCCAGTACTTC

D: TRBD1
length: 14
J: TRBJ1-2
V: TRBV3-1/TRBV3-2
size: few
CDR3: CASSQTQGGGGYTF
DNA: TGTGCCAGCAGCCAAACACAGGGGGGTGGAGGCTACACCTTC